This T cell receptor (beta chain) was recovered during a study of T cells in Graves' hyperthyroidism and ophthalmopathy. Regarding the study as a whole: The authors' 13 V-J model separated ophthalmopathy from stable hyperthyroidism.

The table lists this clonotype with many counts. Its specificity is not known. Out of 10 ml of fresh peripheral blood came the PBMCs. The V segment lost 5 bases and the J segment 5 bases; nucleotides outside the gene matches: 7. This CDR3 is built from 14 residues. Germline V gene lookup returns CDR1 SEHNR and CDR2 FQNEAQ (reference sequence). TCR beta CDR3 region amplification was performed from RNA transcripts. HTBI primers were the set used in a first-round RT-PCR of the TCR CDR3. TCRdb re-called the multiplex PCR reads through MiXCR, storing one row per CDR3 protein. The profile shows 600,000 or so distinct CDR3 sequences, 15% to 20% of them singletons.

The sequenced material came from blood. The TCR originated in a woman aged 25-40 years with Graves' hyperthyroidism. The rearrangement joins TRBV7-9 to TRBJ2-7, with 9 bases that match TRBD1. The CDR3 spells CASSPGQGKHEQYF. CDR3 DNA: TGTGCCAGCAGCCCGGGACAGGGTAAGCACGAGCAGTACTTC.